This T cell receptor beta chain originates from a study of human T cells and chemical hapten exposure. Study outcomes and limitations: TCRs at high frequency, those above 1 in 1000, did not change with DPC sensitization.

This clonotype has more than one count but fewer than ten. Its antigen is unknown. Time point denoted: patch test 2, 6 weeks after DPC sensitization. Treatment denoted: therapeutic diphenylcyclopropenone sensitization with weekly scalp DPC. In every case, blood was obtained before the patch test was applied. Sequencing started from total RNA isolated from unfractionated whole blood. In TCRdb, the RACE reads were re-called with MiXCR into one record per CDR3 protein. In the table there are about 380,000 distinct CDR3 sequences, more than 5% of which are singletons. The clonotype originates from a woman aged 18-29 years with alopecia areata. Some clones in this sample may be carry-over from other donors' samples. Material: whole blood, obtained in connection with sensitization to the hapten diphenylcyclopropenone (DPC).

CDR3 sequence (DNA): TGCAGCGTTGACCGGGGGTCCTACGAGCAGTACTTC. It translates to CSVDRGSYEQYF. The rearrangement uses TRBV29-1 and TRBJ2-7, with D possibly being TRBD2 (6 bases). The germline V gene encodes CDR1 SQVTM and CDR2 ANQGSEA. This CDR3 is built from 12 residues. Trimming pared 3 bases from V and 1 base from J, leaving 7 bases between.